One TCR beta chain is described in this entry. What it recognizes is unknown. The CDR3 covers 13 residues. V gave up 7 bases and J gave up 5 bases, with 12 bases separating them. Germline V lookup: CDR1 LNHDA, CDR2 SQIVND (reference sequence). Repertoires were generated with immunoSEQ multiplex PCR, while TCRdb's copy carries only in-frame clones and drops some. The data hold tens of thousands of clones, with 80% observed a single time. This sample is part of a study of OX40 agonist ivuxolimab in advanced cancers. Study summary: Two patients with cutaneous melanoma and one with hepatocellular carcinoma, three in total, showed partial responses.

Whole-study results and caveats: CD4+ and CD8+ T cells in blood underwent clonal expansion by week 6 at 0.1 to 3.0 mg/kg. At 0.1-3.0 mg/kg, partial responders had clonal expansion among the lowest observed.

Drawing of blood for sampling happened at baseline, at cycle 4 day 1, and at cycle 7 day 1. The V and J genes are TRBV19 and TRBJ2-1; D is unresolved. This TCR was sampled from an adult with an advanced solid tumor such as melanoma, head and neck, liver or kidney cancer. Here the sequenced sample was CD4+ or CD8+ T cells sorted from blood, taken in a trial of the OX40 agonist ivuxolimab. CDR3 sequence: CASKPRGNNEQFF. CDR3 nucleotide sequence: TGTGCCAGTAAACCGAGAGGAAACAATGAGCAGTTCTTC.